What follows are 15 T cell receptor beta chains derived from one specimen sequenced in a study of early T cells in non-severe SARS-CoV-2 infection. MiXCR, run by TCRdb on the 5' RACE reads, gives a single entry per CDR3 protein. Of about 20,000 distinct CDR3 sequences listed, 3.6% are singletons. The specimen sequenced was whole blood. These receptors all stem from an adult who was a healthcare worker with PCR-confirmed SARS-CoV-2 infection or an uninfected control (not recorded which).

This clonotype came up many times. V is TRBV30 and J is TRBJ2-7, with 8 bases aligning to TRBD2. The CDR3 is 16 amino acids. Germline lookup yields CDR1 GTSNPN and CDR2 SVGIG (reference sequence). With 8 bases clipped from V and 2 bases from J, the junction kept 17 bases outside the gene matches. The CDR3 nucleotides read TGTGCCGGGTCGGAGGGGAGCGGGAGAGCTCCCTACGAGCAGTACTTC. Translation gives CAGSEGSGRAPYEQYF.

The chain joins TRBV25-1 to TRBJ2-7; 8 positions agree with TRBD1. V lost 4 bases, J lost 4 bases, and 3 bases stayed unmatched. CDR3 length: 13 residues. Germline-derived CDR1 and CDR2 are MGHDK and SYGVNS. DNA of the CDR3: TGTGCCAGCAGTGTTCAGGGGGCATACGAGCAGTACTTC. Amino acid sequence: CASSVQGAYEQYF.

In this sample, this clonotype is medium-sized (0.01 to 0.1%). The chain links TRBV5-4 to TRBJ2-7; 7 positions match TRBD1. This CDR3 spans 14 amino acids. Germline V gene lookup returns CDR1 SGHNT and CDR2 YYREEE (reference sequence). V lost 4 bases to trimming and J lost 3 bases; unmatched junction nucleotides: 7. The CDR3 sequence is CASSRQGEDYEQYF. CDR3 in DNA: TGTGCCAGCAGCCGACAGGGAGAAGACTACGAGCAGTACTTC. The whole variable domain, remainder taken from reference TRBV5-4 and TRBJ2-7, is ETGVTQSPTHLIKTRGQQVTLRCSSQSGHNTVSWYQQALGQGPQFIFQYYREEENGRGNFPPRFSGLQFPNYSSELNVNALELDDSALYLCASSRQGEDYEQYFGPGTRLTVT.

This clonotype was seen a few times. The V gene is TRBV2, the J gene TRBJ2-2; D is perhaps TRBD2 (5 bases). Germline V gene lookup returns CDR1 SNHLY and CDR2 FYNNEI. V was cut by 6 bases and J by 6 bases, with 14 bases left in between. CDR3 length equals 14 residues. As DNA, the CDR3 is TGTGCCAGCAGCGTAAAGCTAGCCGCCGGGGAGCTGTTTTTT. Protein sequence: CASSVKLAAGELFF. The whole variable domain, filled in from reference TRBV2 and TRBJ2-2, reads EPEVTQTPSHQVTQMGQEVILRCVPISNHLYFYWYRQILGQKVEFLVSFYNNEISEKSEIFDDQFSVERPDGSNFTLKIRSTKLEDSAMYFCASSVKLAAGELFFGEGSRLTVL.

This clonotype was counted at least ten times. This chain links TRBV4-2 with TRBJ2-3; 8 nucleotides agree with TRBD2. This CDR3 spans 17 amino acids. Unmatched junction bases numbered 7, after V lost 0 bases and J lost 2 bases. Per germline, CDR1 LGHNA and CDR2 YNFKEQ. The CDR3 spells CASSQDQRESLTDTQYF. DNA of the CDR3: TGTGCCAGCAGCCAAGATCAGCGGGAGAGCCTCACAGATACGCAGTATTTT.

This clonotype appeared many times. The gene calls are TRBV7-8 and TRBJ2-1, with a weak D call TRBD2 (6 bases). This CDR3 is 15 amino acids long. Germline-derived CDR1 and CDR2 are SGHVS and FQNEAQ. Trimming shortened V by 1 base and J by 7 bases, and 14 bases separated the two germline ends. CDR3 DNA: TGTGCCAGCAGCTTAGTTCCGGGGGTTTGGAATGAGCAGTTCTTC. Translating gives CASSLVPGVWNEQFF. The full variable domain, its missing parts supplied by reference TRBV7-8 and TRBJ2-1, is GAGVSQSPRYKVAKRGQDVALRCDPISGHVSLFWYQQALGQGPEFLTYFQNEAQLDKSGLPSDRFFAERPEGSVSTLKIQRTQQEDSAVYLCASSLVPGVWNEQFFGPGTRLTVL.

This clonotype appeared many times. The chain uses TRBV29-1 and TRBJ2-4, with D tentatively TRBD1 (6 bases). V was trimmed by 4 bases and J by 3 bases, leaving 16 bases between them. This CDR3 spans 15 amino acids. Germline V CDR1 and CDR2: SQVTM, ANQGSEA. The CDR3 sequence is CSVVGRGGFKNIQYF. CDR3 nucleotides: TGCAGCGTTGTTGGCAGGGGTGGGTTCAAAAACATTCAGTACTTC.

This clonotype showed up many times. V and J are TRBV7-2 and TRBJ2-6; D is perhaps TRBD1 or TRBD2 (5 bases each). The V gene's germline CDR1 is SGHTA and CDR2 FQGNSA. V dropped 4 bases and J dropped 1 base, with 11 bases sitting between them. This CDR3 has 16 amino acids. For the CDR3, the DNA is TGTGCCAGCAGCTCAAGGGGCGGGTCTGGGGCCAACGTCCTGACTTTC. It translates to CASSSRGGSGANVLTF.

This clonotype was seen a handful of times. The genes are TRBV12-3 or TRBV12-4 and TRBJ2-4; D unclear. The CDR3 loop spans 14 amino acids. V was trimmed by 6 bases and J by 3 bases, leaving 12 bases between them. This chain's CDR3 is CASRSRLFKNIQYF. DNA for the CDR3: TGTGCCAGCAGGAGTAGACTTTTCAAAAACATTCAGTACTTC.

The rearrangement uses TRBV5-5 and TRBJ1-1; D call uncertain. CDR1 and CDR2 from the germline V gene are SGHKS and YYEKEE (reference sequence). V lost 3 bases to trimming and J lost 1 base, with 16 bases between them. There are 16 residues in the CDR3. The CDR3 is CASSSMGFSTNTEAFF. Written as DNA, the CDR3 is TGTGCCAGCAGCTCGATGGGATTCAGCACGAACACTGAAGCTTTCTTT. The full variable domain, completed using reference TRBV5-5 and TRBJ1-1, is DAGVTQSPTHLIKTRGQQVTLRCSPISGHKSVSWYQQVLGQGPQFIFQYYEKEERGRGNFPDRFSARQFPNYSSELNVNALLLGDSALYLCASSSMGFSTNTEAFFGQGTRLTVV.

This clonotype was counted at least ten times. The rearrangement joins TRBV7-9 to TRBJ1-5, with 10 bases identical to TRBD1. Germline V CDR1 and CDR2: SEHNR, FQNEAQ (reference sequence). V dropped 6 bases and J dropped 7; count of bases not matched to a gene: 6. This CDR3 is built from 14 residues. DNA of the CDR3: TGTGCCAGCAGTCTAGACAGGGGGCGGCAGCCCCAGCATTTT. Its protein product is CASSLDRGRQPQHF.

This clonotype came up many times. The V and J genes are TRBV12-3 or TRBV12-4 and TRBJ1-3; 7 bases are a match to TRBD1. Germline trimming cut 6 bases from V and 4 bases from J; bases unmatched to any gene: 18. The CDR3 contains 18 residues. CDR3 DNA sequence: TGTGCCAGCAGGCCGACAGGGAGAGAGACTTATTCCGGAAACACCATATATTTT. It encodes CASRPTGRETYSGNTIYF.

The sample holds many counts of this clonotype. The chain combines TRBV29-1 with TRBJ2-6; D gene unclear. Germline CDR1 is SQVTM and CDR2 is ANQGSEA. Trimming removed 8 bases from V and 0 bases from J, with 5 bases in between. The CDR3 is made up of 12 amino acids. The CDR3 loop is CSSLSGANVLTF. The CDR3 bases are TGCAGCTCCCTCTCTGGGGCCAACGTCCTGACTTTC.

This clonotype was picked up many times. The chain couples TRBV12-3 or TRBV12-4 to TRBJ1-1; TRBD1 might be the D (5 bases). V lost 6 bases to trimming and J lost 0 bases, with 17 bases between them. The CDR3 extends over 16 amino acids. The CDR3 spells CASRRFQTAMNTEAFF. Here the CDR3 DNA reads TGTGCCAGCAGGAGGTTCCAGACAGCAATGAACACTGAAGCTTTCTTT.

This clonotype was counted many times. The CDR3 sequence is CASSPLDEQFF. As DNA, the CDR3 is TGTGCCAGCTCACCATTGGATGAGCAGTTCTTC. The rearrangement links TRBV18 to TRBJ2-1; D uncertain. CDR1 KGHSH and CDR2 LQKENI come from the germline V gene. The V end lost 2 bases, the J end lost 8 bases, and 4 bases lay between the germline ends. The CDR3 totals 11 residues.